Listed here is a single T cell receptor (beta chain). Indicated time point: baseline pretreatment blood. The treatment was: 15 Gy SBRT to primary tumor, nephrectomy 4 weeks later. The data were taken from a study of radiation and T cells in renal cell carcinoma. The table came from immunoSEQ multiplex PCR; TCRdb's copy has only in-frame clones and leaves some out. Of 120,000 to 150,000 clones in the sample, about 87% were seen once. CDR3 size: 13 residues. Germline assignment: CDR1 SGHNT and CDR2 YYREEE (reference sequence). The V end was cut by 4 bases, the J end by 1 base, with 8 bases between. This receptor was obtained from a woman between 65 and 79 years old with renal cell carcinoma. The rearrangement uses TRBV5-4 and TRBJ1-1, with D perhaps TRBD1 (6 bases). The input for sequencing was blood, taken from a patient whose treatment included radiotherapy and nephrectomy. The DNA of the CDR3 is TGTGCCAGCAGCGCGGGACAGAACACTGAAGCTTTCTTT. Translating gives CASSAGQNTEAFF.